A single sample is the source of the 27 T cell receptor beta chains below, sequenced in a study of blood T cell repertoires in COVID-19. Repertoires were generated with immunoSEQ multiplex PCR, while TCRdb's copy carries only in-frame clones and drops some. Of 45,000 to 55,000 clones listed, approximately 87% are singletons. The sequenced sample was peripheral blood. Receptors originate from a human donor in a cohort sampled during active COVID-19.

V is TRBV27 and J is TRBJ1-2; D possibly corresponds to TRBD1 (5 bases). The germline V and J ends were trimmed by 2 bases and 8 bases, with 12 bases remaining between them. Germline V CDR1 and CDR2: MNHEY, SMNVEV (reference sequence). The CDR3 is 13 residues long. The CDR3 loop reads CASSLEQGGGYTF. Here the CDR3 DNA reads TGTGCCAGCAGTTTAGAGCAGGGTGGAGGCTACACCTTC.

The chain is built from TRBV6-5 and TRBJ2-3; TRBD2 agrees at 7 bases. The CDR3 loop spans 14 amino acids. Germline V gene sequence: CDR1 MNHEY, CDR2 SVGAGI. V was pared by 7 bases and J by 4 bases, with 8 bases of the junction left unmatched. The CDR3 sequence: CASTQGLKADTQYF. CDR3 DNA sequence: TGTGCCAGCACCCAGGGACTAAAAGCAGATACGCAGTATTTT.

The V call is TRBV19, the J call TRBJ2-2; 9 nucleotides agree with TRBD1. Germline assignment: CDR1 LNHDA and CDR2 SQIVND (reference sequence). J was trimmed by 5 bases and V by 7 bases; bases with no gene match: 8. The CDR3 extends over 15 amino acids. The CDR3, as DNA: TGTGCCAGTACTCACCGGGACAGGGAAACCGGGGAGCTGTTTTTT. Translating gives CASTHRDRETGELFF.

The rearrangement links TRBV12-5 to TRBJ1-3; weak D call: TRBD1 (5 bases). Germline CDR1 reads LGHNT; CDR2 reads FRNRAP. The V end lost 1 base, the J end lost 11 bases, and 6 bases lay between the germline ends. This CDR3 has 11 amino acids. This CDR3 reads CASGLGGPIYF. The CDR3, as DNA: TGTGCTAGTGGTTTGGGGGGCCCCATATATTTT. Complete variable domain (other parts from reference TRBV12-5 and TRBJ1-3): DARVTQTPRHKVTEMGQEVTMRCQPILGHNTVFWYRQTMMQGLELLAYFRNRAPLDDSGMPKDRFSAEMPDATLATLKIQPSEPRDSAVYFCASGLGGPIYFGEGSWLTVV.

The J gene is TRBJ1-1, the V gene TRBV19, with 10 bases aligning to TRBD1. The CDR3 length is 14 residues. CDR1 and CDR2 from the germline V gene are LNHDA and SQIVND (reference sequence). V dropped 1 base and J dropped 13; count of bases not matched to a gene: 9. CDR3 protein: CASSIGRDRGANFF. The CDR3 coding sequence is TGTGCCAGTAGTATAGGTCGGGACAGGGGTGCAAATTTCTTT.

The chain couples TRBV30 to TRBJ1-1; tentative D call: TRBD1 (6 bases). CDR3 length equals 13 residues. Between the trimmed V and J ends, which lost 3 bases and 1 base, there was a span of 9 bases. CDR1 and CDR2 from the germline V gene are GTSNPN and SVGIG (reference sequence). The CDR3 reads CAWSEQGNTEAFF. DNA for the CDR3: TGTGCCTGGAGCGAACAGGGGAACACTGAAGCTTTCTTT.

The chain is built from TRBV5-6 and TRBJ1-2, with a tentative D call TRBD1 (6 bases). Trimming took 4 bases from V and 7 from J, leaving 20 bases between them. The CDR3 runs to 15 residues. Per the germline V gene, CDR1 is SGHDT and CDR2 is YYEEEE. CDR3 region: CASSRGRGALRGYTF. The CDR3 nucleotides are TGTGCCAGCAGCCGGGGGCGGGGGGCGTTGCGTGGCTACACCTTC.

The CDR3 region is CASSGGGVNQPQHF. CDR3 in DNA: TGTGCCAGTAGTGGAGGAGGGGTGAATCAGCCCCAGCATTTT. The chain has TRBV19 and TRBJ1-5; TRBD1 might be the D (5 bases). The V end lost 5 bases, the J end lost 4 bases, and 12 bases lay between the germline ends. The CDR3 runs 14 residues. CDR1 is LNHDA and CDR2 is SQIVND in the germline V gene (reference sequence).

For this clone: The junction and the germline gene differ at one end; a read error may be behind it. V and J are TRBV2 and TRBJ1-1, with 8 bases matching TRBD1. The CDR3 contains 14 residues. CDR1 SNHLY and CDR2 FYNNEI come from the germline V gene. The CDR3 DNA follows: TGTGCCAGCAGAGAAGGACAGGGGAACACTGAAGCTTTCTTT. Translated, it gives CASREGQGNTEAFF.

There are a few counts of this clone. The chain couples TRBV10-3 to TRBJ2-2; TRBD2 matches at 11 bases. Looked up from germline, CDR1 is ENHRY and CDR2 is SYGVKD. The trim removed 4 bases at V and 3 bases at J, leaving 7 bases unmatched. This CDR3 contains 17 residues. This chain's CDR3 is CAISALAGGPHTGELFF. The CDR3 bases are TGTGCCATCAGTGCGTTAGCGGGGGGGCCTCACACCGGGGAGCTGTTTTTT.

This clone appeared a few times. The CDR3 loop is CASSLRDSLLATNEKLFF. CDR3 coding DNA: TGCGCCAGCAGCTTGAGGGACAGTCTTCTTGCAACTAATGAAAAACTGTTTTTT. This rearrangement joins TRBV5-1 to TRBJ1-4; TRBD1 matches at 7 bases. Trimming took 1 base from V and 0 from J; bases not matched to a gene: 9. The CDR3 consists of 18 residues. Germline CDR1 reads SGHRS; CDR2 reads YFSETQ. Filled out from reference TRBV5-1 and TRBJ1-4, the complete variable domain reads KAGVTQTPRYLIKTRGQQVTLSCSPISGHRSVSWYQQTPGQGLQFLFEYFSETQRNKGNFPGRFSGRQFSNSRSEMNVSTLELGDSALYLCASSLRDSLLATNEKLFFGSGTQLSVL.

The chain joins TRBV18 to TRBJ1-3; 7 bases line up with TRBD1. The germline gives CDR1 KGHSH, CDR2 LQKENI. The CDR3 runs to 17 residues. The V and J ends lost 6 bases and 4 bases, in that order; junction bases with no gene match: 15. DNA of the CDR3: TGTGCCAGCTCTCCGGGACAGTTAGGACCGGGCGGAAACACCATATATTTT. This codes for CASSPGQLGPGGNTIYF.

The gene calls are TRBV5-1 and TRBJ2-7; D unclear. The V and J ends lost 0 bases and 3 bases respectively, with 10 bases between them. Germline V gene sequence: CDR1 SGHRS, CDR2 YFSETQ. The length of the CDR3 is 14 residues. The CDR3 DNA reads TGCGCCAGCAGCTTGGAGTCAGGTCACTACGAGCAGTACTTC. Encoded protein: CASSLESGHYEQYF.

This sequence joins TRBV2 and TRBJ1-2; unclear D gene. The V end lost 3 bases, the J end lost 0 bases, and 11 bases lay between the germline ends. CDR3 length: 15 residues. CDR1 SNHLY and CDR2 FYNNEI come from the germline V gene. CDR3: CASSEWTRSNYGYTF. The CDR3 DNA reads TGTGCCAGCAGTGAGTGGACTCGTTCTAACTATGGCTACACCTTC.

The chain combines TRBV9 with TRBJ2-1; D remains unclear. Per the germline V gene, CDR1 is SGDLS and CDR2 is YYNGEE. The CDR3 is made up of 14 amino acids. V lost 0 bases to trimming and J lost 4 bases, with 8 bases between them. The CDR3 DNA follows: TGTGCCAGCAGCGTAGGACACGCGTACAATGAGCAGTTCTTC. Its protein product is CASSVGHAYNEQFF.

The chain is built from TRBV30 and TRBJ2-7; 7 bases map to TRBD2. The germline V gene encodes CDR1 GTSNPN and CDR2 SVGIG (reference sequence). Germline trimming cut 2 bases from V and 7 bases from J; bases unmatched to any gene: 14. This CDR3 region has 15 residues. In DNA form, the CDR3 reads TGTGCCTGGAGTCCGACCTTGGGAGGGATCTGGGAGCAGTACTTC. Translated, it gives CAWSPTLGGIWEQYF.

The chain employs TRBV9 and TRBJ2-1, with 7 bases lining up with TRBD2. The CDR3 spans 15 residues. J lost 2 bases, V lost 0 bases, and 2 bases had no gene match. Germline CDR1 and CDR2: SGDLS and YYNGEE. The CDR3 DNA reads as TGTGCCAGCAGCGTAGTTGCGGGGGCCTACAATGAGCAGTTCTTC. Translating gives CASSVVAGAYNEQFF.

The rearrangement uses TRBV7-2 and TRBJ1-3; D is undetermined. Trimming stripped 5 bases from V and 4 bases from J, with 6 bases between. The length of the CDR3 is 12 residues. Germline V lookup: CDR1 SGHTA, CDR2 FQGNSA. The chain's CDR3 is CASSEYGNTIYF. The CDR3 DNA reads TGTGCCAGCAGCGAGTACGGAAACACCATATATTTT.

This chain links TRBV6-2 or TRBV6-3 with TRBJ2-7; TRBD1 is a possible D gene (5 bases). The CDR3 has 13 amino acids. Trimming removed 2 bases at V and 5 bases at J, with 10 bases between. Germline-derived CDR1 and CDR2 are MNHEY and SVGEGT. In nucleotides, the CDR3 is TGTGCCAGCAGTTACGGCCTCAGGGACGAGCAGTACTTC. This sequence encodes CASSYGLRDEQYF.

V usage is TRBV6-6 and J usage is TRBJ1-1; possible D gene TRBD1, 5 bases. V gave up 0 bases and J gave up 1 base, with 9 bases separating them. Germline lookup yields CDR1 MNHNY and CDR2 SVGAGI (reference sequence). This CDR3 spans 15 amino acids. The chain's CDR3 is CASSYSGLSNTEAFF. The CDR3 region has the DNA TGTGCCAGCAGTTACTCGGGACTCTCGAACACTGAAGCTTTCTTT.

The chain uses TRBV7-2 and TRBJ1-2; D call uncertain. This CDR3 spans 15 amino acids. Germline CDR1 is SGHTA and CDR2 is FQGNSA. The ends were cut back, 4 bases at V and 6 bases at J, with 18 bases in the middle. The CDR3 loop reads CASSSLPGVTDGYTF. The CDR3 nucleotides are TGTGCCAGCAGCTCCCTGCCCGGGGTAACGGATGGCTACACCTTC.

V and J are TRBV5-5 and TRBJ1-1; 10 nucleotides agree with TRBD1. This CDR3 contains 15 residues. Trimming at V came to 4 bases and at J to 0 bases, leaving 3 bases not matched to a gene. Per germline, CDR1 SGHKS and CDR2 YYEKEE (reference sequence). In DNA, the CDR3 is TGTGCCAGCAGCGTGGGACAGGGGATGAACACTGAAGCTTTCTTT. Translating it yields CASSVGQGMNTEAFF.

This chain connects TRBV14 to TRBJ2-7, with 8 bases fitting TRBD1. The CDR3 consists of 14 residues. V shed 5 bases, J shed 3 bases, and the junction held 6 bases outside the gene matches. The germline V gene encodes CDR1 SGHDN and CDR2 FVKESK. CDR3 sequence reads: CASSYGQGVYEQYF. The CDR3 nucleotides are TGTGCCAGCAGCTACGGACAGGGAGTCTACGAGCAGTACTTC.

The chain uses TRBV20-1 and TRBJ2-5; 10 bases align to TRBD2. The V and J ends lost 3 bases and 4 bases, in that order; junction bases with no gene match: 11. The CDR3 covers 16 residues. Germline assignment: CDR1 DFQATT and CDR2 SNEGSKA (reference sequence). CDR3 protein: CSASSTSGVVRETQYF. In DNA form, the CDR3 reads TGCAGTGCTAGTAGCACTAGCGGGGTGGTTCGAGAGACCCAGTACTTC.

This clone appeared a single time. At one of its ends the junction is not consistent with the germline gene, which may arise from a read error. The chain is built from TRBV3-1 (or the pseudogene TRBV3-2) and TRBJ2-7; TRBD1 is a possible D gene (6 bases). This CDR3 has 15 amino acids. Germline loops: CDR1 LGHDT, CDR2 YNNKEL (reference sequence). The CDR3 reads CASSEDRRPRGEQYF. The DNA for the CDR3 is TGTGCCAGCAGCGAAGACAGGAGGCCTCGGGGCGAGCAGTACTTC.

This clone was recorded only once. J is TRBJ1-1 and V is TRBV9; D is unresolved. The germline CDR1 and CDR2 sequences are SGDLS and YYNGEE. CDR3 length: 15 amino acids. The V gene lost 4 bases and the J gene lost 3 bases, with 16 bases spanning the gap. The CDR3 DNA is TGTGCCAGCAGCCCACGGTGGGCCGGGGACACTGAAGCTTTCTTT. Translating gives CASSPRWAGDTEAFF.

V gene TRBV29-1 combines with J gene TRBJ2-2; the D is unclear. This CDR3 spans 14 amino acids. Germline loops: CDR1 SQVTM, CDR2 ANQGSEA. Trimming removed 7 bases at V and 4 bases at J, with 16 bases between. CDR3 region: CSARGLGFTGELFF. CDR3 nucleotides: TGCAGCGCCCGAGGTTTAGGATTCACCGGGGAGCTGTTTTTT.